The TCR beta chain under discussion was sequenced for a study of blood T cell repertoires in COVID-19. The V end was cut by 1 base, the J end by 1 base, with 12 bases between. The CDR3 spans 16 residues. The V gene's germline CDR1 is MDHEN and CDR2 SYDVKM. Authors' data handling: Estimated nucleated cell counts came from reference gene primer amplification. Here immunoSEQ multiplex PCR was the method, and the copy in TCRdb shows in-frame clones only, minus some. D and trimming were read from the DNA, whereas the V and J calls and clone size are those reported in that table. Here the sample spans 220,000 or so clones, around 83% being singletons. This clone was observed a handful of times.

The TCR originated in a middle-aged woman with acute COVID-19. Sequenced material: PBMCs or T cells enriched from blood (not recorded which). The rearrangement uses TRBV28 and TRBJ2-3; D is uncertain. This CDR3 is CASSLSTNTGTDTQYF. Written as DNA, the CDR3 is TGTGCCAGCAGTTTATCGACAAATACCGGCACAGATACGCAGTATTTT.